Here is one T cell receptor beta chain with its context. Its antigen is not identified. The data originate from a study of somatic mutations in cytotoxic T cells in rheumatoid arthritis. Per the original methods: In patients, CD8+ clones bigger than 1% rarely had the same sequence as a published virus-specific TCRB. Clones were sequenced by immunoSEQ multiplex PCR, and TCRdb holds only the in-frame ones, with some missing. For V, J and clone size, that table is used; D and trimming come from the DNA. This repertoire shows around 11,000 clones, approximately 71% found once; its top ten account for roughly 35%. This CDR3 contains 14 residues. Between the trimmed V and J ends, which lost 4 bases and 8 bases, there was a span of 15 bases. Germline loops: CDR1 SGHNT, CDR2 YENEEA. Study-wide findings and caveats: There were about an eighth of the roughly 65 patients in whom the largest CD8+ clone exceeded 20% of CD8+ cells. With age, CD8+ clonality increased in rheumatoid arthritis patients, whereas no such increase appeared in healthy controls.

The TCR was taken from an adult with rheumatoid arthritis. V usage is TRBV11-3 and J usage is TRBJ2-1; TRBD1 might be the D (5 bases). Sequences were obtained from CD8+ T cells sorted from blood. DNA of the CDR3: TGTGCCAGCAGCTCGGGTTTGGGGCAGGATGAGCAGTTCTTC. The encoded protein is CASSSGLGQDEQFF.